This T cell receptor beta chain was identified during a study of OX40 agonist ivuxolimab in advanced cancers. Background for the entire study: Ivuxolimab was an agonistic, fully human IgG2 monoclonal antibody directed against OX40 (CD134), a costimulatory receptor. Intravenous ivuxolimab was administered to patients every 2 weeks at six dose levels: 0.01, 0.1, 0.3, 1.5, 3 and 10 mg/kg. Of the roughly 51 patients in dose escalation, some 19 had hepatocellular carcinoma, about 15 had melanoma, 9 had renal cell carcinoma and 9 had head and neck cancer. In the dose-escalation cohort, about four fifths of patients were male, and the mean age was around 60 years with a range of about 20 to 90. Prior anti-PD-1, anti-PD-L1 or anti-CTLA-4 therapy was permitted, and 35% to 40% of dose-escalation patients had received checkpoint inhibitors. Partial responses occurred in three dose-escalation patients, of whom one had hepatocellular carcinoma and two had cutaneous melanoma. Peripheral TCRbeta sequencing aimed to test whether ivuxolimab altered TCR sequence diversity and caused clonal T-cell expansion. The paper reports the monotherapy dose-escalation portion (N of about 52 patients) of the phase I ivuxolimab trial. Overall study results and their limits: Clonal expansion of both CD4+ and CD8+ blood T cells was observed from baseline to week 6 at doses 0.1 to 3.0 mg/kg. Antigen specificity was not determined for the clonally expanded peripheral T cells. Low levels of normalized T-cell clonal expansion were also seen in some nonresponding patients. After ivuxolimab, expanded clones were on average more numerous among CD8+ T cells than among CD4+ T cells. Partial responders in the 0.1-3.0 mg/kg groups had among the lowest normalized peripheral clonal expansion, especially among CD8+ T cells.

Trimming removed 2 bases from V and 4 bases from J, leaving 8 bases between the germline ends. For CDR1 and CDR2, the germline V gene lists MDHEN and SYDVKM. Spanning cysteine to phenylalanine, the CDR3 consists of 13 amino acids. The DNA shown is the 39-base CDR3, in frame from base 1. Genomic DNA was isolated from the sorted cells so that the TCRbeta CDR3 region could be sequenced. The immunoSEQ Assay was used for sequencing of TCRbeta CDR3 regions. This is the immuneACCESS table as TCRdb keeps it, with only in-frame sequences that have V and J called. A part of the clones is gone; compared with another copy, unresolved V genes explain less than half, and the rest is unexplained. The sample table records fewer than 120,000 clones; over 85% of these occur just once. Jointly, the top ten make up approximately 0.29% of the sample. This clone was counted only a few times. Its antigen remains unidentified. Base qualities are missing; no much larger clone stands one base away.

The trial excluded patients who had a history of autoimmune disease or who were on systemic immunosuppression. Peripheral blood for TCR sequencing was collected from all dose cohorts at baseline, on cycle 4 day 1, and on cycle 7 day 1. The samples were drawn from a first-in-human, open-label, multicenter phase I dose-escalation trial of ivuxolimab. Adults with locally advanced or metastatic melanoma, renal cell carcinoma, hepatocellular carcinoma or head and neck squamous cell carcinoma were enrolled in the trial. Before TCR sequencing, CD4+ T cells and CD8+ T cells were sorted from peripheral blood as separate populations.

The specimen comprised CD4+ or CD8+ T cells sorted from blood, sampled in a trial of the OX40 agonist ivuxolimab. This TCR came from an adult with an advanced solid tumor such as melanoma, head and neck, liver or kidney cancer. The chain employs TRBV28 and TRBJ1-2; a tentative D call is TRBD1 (6 bases match). The CDR3 protein is CASSLPRGYGYTF. The DNA sequence is as follows: TGTGCCAGCAGTTTACCCAGGGGCTATGGCTACACCTTC.